This TCR beta chain was observed in a study of breast tumors, draining lymph nodes, adjacent tissues. Axillary draining lymph nodes of breast cancer patients supplied the node samples. On this clonotype itself: Its antigen is currently unknown. This could be a read error, since a much larger clone is one nucleotide away.

Findings of the study overall: Tumor repertoires ranked between lymph nodes and nontumor tissue in diversity, with V and J gene preferences. Findings are consistent with lymph node origin and intratumoral expansion of most tumor T cells.

Using its own MiXCR run on the multiplex PCR reads, TCRdb lists one record per CDR3 protein. The sample yields about 100,000 distinct CDR3 sequences, 21% seen once. The CDR3 loop spans 16 amino acids. What was sequenced was axillary lymph node tissue. The chain is built from TRBV12-3 or TRBV12-4 and TRBJ1-3; D ambiguous. The receptor was isolated from a female donor with breast cancer. Some clones in this sample may be carry-over from other donors' samples. The CDR3 loop reads CASSSRGLSSGSTIYF. CDR3 DNA sequence: TGTGCCAGCAGTTCAAGAGGGCTAAGCTCTGGAAGCACCATATATTTT.